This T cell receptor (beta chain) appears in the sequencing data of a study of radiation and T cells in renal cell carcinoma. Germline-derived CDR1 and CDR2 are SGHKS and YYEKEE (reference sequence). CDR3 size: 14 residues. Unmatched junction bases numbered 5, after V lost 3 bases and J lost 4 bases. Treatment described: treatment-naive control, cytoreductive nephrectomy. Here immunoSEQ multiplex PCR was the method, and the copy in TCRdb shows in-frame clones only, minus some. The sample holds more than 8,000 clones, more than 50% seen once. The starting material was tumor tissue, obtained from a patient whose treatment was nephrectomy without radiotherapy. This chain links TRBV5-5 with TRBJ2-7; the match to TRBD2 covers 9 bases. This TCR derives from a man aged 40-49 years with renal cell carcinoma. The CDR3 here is CASSSGTSFYEQYF. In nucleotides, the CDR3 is TGTGCCAGCAGCTCCGGGACTAGCTTTTACGAGCAGTACTTC.